The sequence of this T cell receptor (beta chain) was determined in a study of cytomegalovirus exposure and HLA in healthy donors. With 6 bases clipped from V and 0 bases from J, the junction kept 8 bases outside the gene matches. The CDR3 runs to 18 residues. CDR1 is WSHSY, CDR2 SAAADI, per germline. TCRdb's table, derived via immunoSEQ multiplex PCR, lists solely in-frame clones and lacks some. Among about 150,000 clones listed, 70% to 85% were seen once. This receptor was obtained from a man aged 25 to 40 in good health and CMV-seropositive. The rearrangement links TRBV10-2 to TRBJ2-2; 12 bases fit TRBD2. The sequenced material came from PBMCs. The CDR3 bases are TGCGCCAGCAGGGCCCTGACTAGCGGGGGACCGAACACCGGGGAGCTGTTTTTT. Translating it yields CASRALTSGGPNTGELFF.